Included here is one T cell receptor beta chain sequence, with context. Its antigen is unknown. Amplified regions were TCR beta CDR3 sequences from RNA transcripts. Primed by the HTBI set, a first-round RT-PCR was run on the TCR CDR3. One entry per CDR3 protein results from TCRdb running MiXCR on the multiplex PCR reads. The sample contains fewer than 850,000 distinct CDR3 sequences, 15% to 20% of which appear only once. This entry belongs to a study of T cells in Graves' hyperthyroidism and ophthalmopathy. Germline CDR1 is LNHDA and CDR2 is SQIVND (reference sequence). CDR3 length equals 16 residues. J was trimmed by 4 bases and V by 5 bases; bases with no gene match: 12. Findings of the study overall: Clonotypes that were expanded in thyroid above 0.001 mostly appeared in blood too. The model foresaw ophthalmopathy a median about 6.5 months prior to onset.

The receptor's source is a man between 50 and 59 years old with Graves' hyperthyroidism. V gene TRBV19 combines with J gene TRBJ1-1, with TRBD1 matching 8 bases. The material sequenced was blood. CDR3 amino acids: CASSSIGQGMGTEAFF. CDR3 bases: TGTGCCAGTAGTTCCATAGGACAGGGCATGGGCACTGAAGCTTTCTTT.